This entry concerns a single T cell receptor beta chain. Its target is unknown. The data are from a study of T-cell reconstitution after alpha-beta-depleted transplantation in children. General study findings and limits: T-cell numbers and diversity, one year after transplant, stemmed largely from T cells that were newly produced. Several hundred expanded graft clones reportedly gave rise to the alpha-beta T cells present about two months after transplant.

Germline V gene lookup returns CDR1 MNHNS and CDR2 SASEGT. Deletions cut 6 bases from V and 7 bases from J, with 24 bases between. This CDR3 has 16 amino acids. Unique molecular identifiers were built into the TCRbeta library. TCRdb itself ran the PCR reads through MiXCR, one entry per CDR3 protein. The sample has hundreds of thousands of distinct CDR3 sequences, under 15% seen once. The chain links TRBV6-1 to TRBJ1-1, with D tentatively TRBD1 (5 bases). The clonotype was recovered from a male patient between 10 and 17 years old who had a stem cell transplant for acute myeloid leukemia, so the T cells may come from the graft donor. Sequenced here: PBMCs, mostly from graft donor cells, sampled 360 days after TCRalphabeta/CD19-depleted stem cell transplant. CDR3 nucleotides: TGTGCCAGCAGCCTCCTCGGGGGGGACCTGGGGAATGAAGCTTTCTTT. Its protein product is CASSLLGGDLGNEAFF.